This TCR beta chain emerged from a study of T-cell reconstitution after alpha-beta-depleted transplantation in children. This clonotype was counted between two and nine times. The junction departs from germline at one end; a sequencing error may be responsible. Preparing the TCRbeta library involved the use of unique molecular identifiers. TCRdb redid the calling of the PCR reads with MiXCR, one entry per CDR3 protein. The sample carries 98,000 or so distinct CDR3 sequences, less than 25% recorded once. The receptor comes from a boy younger than 10 with acute lymphoblastic leukemia, due to receive a stem cell transplant. The starting material was PBMCs, obtained before TCRalphabeta/CD19-depleted stem cell transplant.

In DNA, the CDR3 is TGCAGTGCTCTAGGGGCTAGATGGATCTTC. It encodes CSALGARWIF. The rearrangement links TRBV20-1 to TRBJ2-1, with a tentative D call TRBD1 (5 bases). The CDR3 extends over 10 amino acids. Per germline, CDR1 DFQATT and CDR2 SNEGSKA (reference sequence).